Below, 10 T cell receptor beta chains from the same sample are listed, as sequenced in a study of blood T cell repertoires in COVID-19. Profiled with immunoSEQ multiplex PCR; TCRdb holds only in-frame clones, not every one. The sample records about 440,000 clones, about 85% being singletons. Sequencing input: PBMCs or T cells enriched from blood (not recorded which). Receptors were obtained from a woman under 30 with acute COVID-19.

J is TRBJ2-2 and V is TRBV3-1 (or the pseudogene TRBV3-2), with D possibly matching TRBD1 (6 bases). Germline V gives CDR1 LGHDT, CDR2 YNNKEL (reference sequence). The CDR3 is 13 amino acids. V was clipped by 4 bases and J by 6 bases, with 9 bases between them. The CDR3 coding sequence is TGTGCCAGCAGCCCGACAGGTCCCGGGGAGCTGTTTTTT. This encodes CASSPTGPGELFF.

The chain joins TRBV11-2 to TRBJ1-6, with 7 bases aligning to TRBD1. Germline values: CDR1 SGHAT, CDR2 FQNNGV. The CDR3 totals 13 residues. V dropped 9 bases and J dropped 8; count of bases not matched to a gene: 7. In nucleotides, the CDR3 is TGTGCCAGTGGCCGGGACAGCTATTCACCCCTCCACTTT. This codes for CASGRDSYSPLHF. The full variable domain, rest sourced from reference TRBV11-2 and TRBJ1-6, is EAGVAQSPRYKIIEKRQSVAFWCNPISGHATLYWYQQILGQGPKLLIQFQNNGVVDDSQLPKDRFSAERLKGVDSTLKIQPAKLEDSAVYLCASGRDSYSPLHFGNGTRLTVT.

The genes are TRBV5-1 and TRBJ1-4; TRBD1 aligns across 7 bases. Per germline, CDR1 SGHRS and CDR2 YFSETQ. The CDR3 extends over 16 amino acids. Unmatched junction bases numbered 11, after V lost 4 bases and J lost 5 bases. The CDR3 loop reads CASSLYSTGRNEKLFF. The DNA for the CDR3 is TGCGCCAGCAGCCTGTACTCGACAGGGAGAAATGAAAAACTGTTTTTT.

The chain is built from TRBV18 and TRBJ1-1; D possibly corresponds to TRBD1 (5 bases). The CDR3 extends over 11 amino acids. Trimming removed 8 bases from V and 7 bases from J, with 11 bases in between. The germline V gene encodes CDR1 KGHSH and CDR2 LQKENI. The CDR3 protein is CASTQDSEAFF. The CDR3 nucleotides read TGTGCCAGCACCCAAGACAGTGAAGCTTTCTTT.

The chain is built from TRBV29-1 and TRBJ2-1; 11 bases agree with TRBD2. The germline gives CDR1 SQVTM, CDR2 ANQGSEA. The trim removed 3 bases at V and 8 bases at J, leaving 12 bases unmatched. There are 16 residues in the CDR3. CDR3 sequence (DNA): TGCAGCGTTGAGAAGGGTCTAGCGGGAGGTCTCGATGAGCAGTTCTTC. Protein: CSVEKGLAGGLDEQFF.

The V gene is TRBV7-2, the J gene TRBJ2-2; no reliable D call. Germline V lookup: CDR1 SGHTA, CDR2 FQGNSA. CDR3 length: 13 amino acids. Trimming left V 1 base short and J 7 bases short, with 7 bases between. CDR3 region: CASSLDPDGELFF. The CDR3 DNA reads as TGTGCCAGCAGCTTAGACCCAGACGGGGAGCTGTTTTTT.

This clone has a handful of counts. The chain carries TRBV6-2 or TRBV6-3 and TRBJ2-7, with D tentatively TRBD2 (5 bases). The CDR3 runs to 13 residues. V was clipped by 6 bases and J by 6 bases, with 15 bases between them. Germline lookup yields CDR1 MNHEY and CDR2 SVGEGT. The CDR3 protein is CASSPGLGSEQYF. In DNA form, the CDR3 reads TGTGCCAGCAGCCCCGGACTCGGATCCGAGCAGTACTTC.

This chain joins TRBV7-2 and TRBJ2-3; TRBD2 aligns across 9 bases. Germline-derived CDR1 and CDR2 are SGHTA and FQGNSA. The CDR3 runs 15 residues. V was clipped by 1 base and J by 5 bases; unmatched bases: 4. CDR3 loop: CASSLEGLALDTQYF. CDR3 nucleotide sequence: TGTGCCAGCAGCTTAGAGGGACTAGCTTTAGATACGCAGTATTTT.

The CDR3 coding sequence is TGTGCCAGCAGCCCCACCGGGACAGTTAATGAAAAACTGTTTTTT. It yields the protein CASSPTGTVNEKLFF. The chain combines TRBV7-8 with TRBJ1-4; 7 positions match TRBD1. J gave up 4 bases and V 5 bases, and 7 bases lay outside the gene matches. The CDR3 is 15 amino acids. Germline CDR1 is SGHVS and CDR2 is FQNEAQ.

The chain is built from TRBV9 and TRBJ2-3, with a weak D call TRBD1 (5 bases). Germline CDR1 and CDR2: SGDLS and YYNGEE. The ends were cut back, 0 bases at V and 3 bases at J, with 14 bases in the middle. The CDR3 loop spans 16 amino acids. CDR3 region: CASSVEGDRRTDTQYF. DNA of the CDR3: TGTGCCAGCAGCGTAGAAGGGGATCGTAGGACAGATACGCAGTATTTT.